These 4 T cell receptor beta chains originate from one sample sequenced in a study of blood T cell repertoires in COVID-19 (dated by TCRdb to between 2020 and 2021). Libraries were built with the immunoSEQ multiplex PCR assay. This immuneACCESS table, as held by TCRdb, lists in-frame sequences with V and J called but not all clones. Of the missing ones, under half trace to an unresolved V gene in checked studies; the others have no known cause. In this sample the table shows hundreds of thousands of clones, 85% of which occur a single time. The top ten clonotypes cover around 7.8% of the sample. Sequenced material: peripheral blood. Receptors were obtained from a human donor in a cohort sampled during active COVID-19.

This clone was seen a few times. The chain combines TRBV7-9 with TRBJ2-7; tentative D call: TRBD1 (8 bases). Between the trimmed V and J ends, which lost 3 bases and 3 bases, there was a span of 12 bases. Germline CDR1 reads SEHNR; CDR2 reads FQNEAQ (reference sequence). This CDR3 is built from 14 residues. CDR3: CASSLTGEGYEQYF. The CDR3 coding sequence is TGTGCCAGCAGCTTGACAGGGGAGGGCTACGAGCAGTACTTC.

The chain couples TRBV19 to TRBJ2-2; 8 nucleotides align to TRBD1. Germline assignment: CDR1 LNHDA and CDR2 SQIVND (reference sequence). CDR3 length: 16 residues. Trimming removed 3 bases from V and 6 bases from J; junction bases left unmatched: 9. CDR3 DNA sequence: TGTGCCAGTAGTATCAAGGCAGGGGGCGCGGCCGGGGAGCTGTTTTTT. Residues: CASSIKAGGAAGELFF.

The V call is TRBV30, the J call TRBJ1-2; D possibly corresponds to TRBD1 (6 bases). Germline V gives CDR1 GTSNPN, CDR2 SVGIG (reference sequence). CDR3 length: 11 amino acids. V lost 4 bases to trimming and J lost 8 bases, with 11 bases between them. CDR3 residues: CAWKQGGGYTF. The CDR3 nucleotides are TGTGCCTGGAAACAGGGCGGAGGCTACACCTTC.

This clone occurred once. The chain couples TRBV5-1 to TRBJ2-5, with D hard to call. CDR3 length equals 12 residues. V lost 4 bases and J lost 3, with 7 bases in between. Looked up from germline, CDR1 is SGHRS and CDR2 is YFSETQ. CDR3 sequence (DNA): TGCGCCAGCAGCCCCATTGAAGAGACCCAGTACTTC. Translation: CASSPIEETQYF.